This entry describes one T cell receptor beta chain. Its antigen remains unknown. This sample stems from a study of T cell responses to AZD1222 COVID-19 vaccine. Whole-study findings and limits: Females outnumbered males among donors, who were mostly white British; clonal diversity was possibly underestimated.

Trimming stripped 4 bases from V and 3 bases from J, with 13 bases between. Looked up from germline, CDR1 is SGHNT and CDR2 is YYREEE (reference sequence). This CDR3 is 15 amino acids long. TCRdb keeps only in-frame clones here, not all; method: immunoSEQ multiplex PCR. The data hold about 120,000 clones, with 92% observed a single time. The gene calls are TRBV5-4 and TRBJ1-4; D is perhaps TRBD1 (5 bases). Sequenced here: peripheral blood, sampled on day 0 of AZD1222 vaccination. This receptor was identified in an adult in good health. This CDR3 is CASSRSQGSNEKLFF. The DNA of the CDR3 is TGTGCCAGCAGCCGATCGCAGGGCTCTAATGAAAAACTGTTTTTT.